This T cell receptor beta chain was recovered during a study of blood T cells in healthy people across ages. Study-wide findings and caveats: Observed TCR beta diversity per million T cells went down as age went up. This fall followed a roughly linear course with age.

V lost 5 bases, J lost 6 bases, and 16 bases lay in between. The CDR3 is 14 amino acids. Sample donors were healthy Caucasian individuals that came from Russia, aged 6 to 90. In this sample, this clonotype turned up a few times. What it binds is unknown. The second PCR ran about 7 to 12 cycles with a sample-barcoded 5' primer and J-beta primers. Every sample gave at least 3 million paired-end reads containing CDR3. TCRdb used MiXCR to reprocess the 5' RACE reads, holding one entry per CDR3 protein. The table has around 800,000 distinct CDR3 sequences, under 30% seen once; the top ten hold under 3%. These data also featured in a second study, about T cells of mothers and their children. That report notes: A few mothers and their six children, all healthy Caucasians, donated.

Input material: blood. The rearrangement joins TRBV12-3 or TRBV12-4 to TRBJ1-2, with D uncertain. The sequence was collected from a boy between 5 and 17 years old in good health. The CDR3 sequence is CASSPPGGRHGYTF. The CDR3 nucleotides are TGTGCCAGCAGTCCCCCCGGCGGGCGACATGGCTACACCTTC.